The entry below describes one TCR beta chain. The data were obtained in a study of T cell changes during pregnancy in multiple sclerosis. The repertoire was sequenced with immunoSEQ multiplex PCR; TCRdb's copy has only in-frame clones and lacks some. The table shows around 62,000 clones, with roughly nine tenths occurring only once. The germline gives CDR1 SGHTS, CDR2 YDEGEE. V was cut by 1 base and J by 0 bases, with 13 bases left in between. The CDR3 is 16 residues long. The receptor was derived from a female donor with multiple sclerosis, enrolled in a pregnancy study. Sequences were derived from peripheral blood, sampled in the third trimester of pregnancy. J is TRBJ1-2 and V is TRBV5-8, with D possibly TRBD1 on 6 matching bases. The CDR3 loop is CASSLWGGPTNYGYTF. In nucleotides, the CDR3 is TGTGCCAGCAGCTTGTGGGGGGGGCCTACTAACTATGGCTACACCTTC.